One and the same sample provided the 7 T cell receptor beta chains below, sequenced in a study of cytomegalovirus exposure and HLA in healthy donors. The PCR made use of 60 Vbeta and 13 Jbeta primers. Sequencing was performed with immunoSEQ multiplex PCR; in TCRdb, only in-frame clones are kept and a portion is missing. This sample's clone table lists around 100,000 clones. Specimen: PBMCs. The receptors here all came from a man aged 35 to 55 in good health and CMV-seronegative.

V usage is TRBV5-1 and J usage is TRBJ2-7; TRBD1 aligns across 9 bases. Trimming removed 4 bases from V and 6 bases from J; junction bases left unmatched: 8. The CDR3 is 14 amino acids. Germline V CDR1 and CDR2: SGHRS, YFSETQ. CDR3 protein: CASSVRDRAGEQYF. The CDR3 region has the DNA TGCGCCAGCAGCGTCCGGGACAGGGCCGGCGAGCAGTACTTC.

The CDR3 protein is CSVEDRKGSTGNTIYF. CDR3 nucleotide sequence: TGCAGCGTTGAAGATCGGAAAGGGAGTACTGGAAACACCATATATTTT. The rearrangement uses TRBV29-1 and TRBJ1-3; no firm D call. Trimming stripped 0 bases from V and 2 bases from J, with 14 bases between. CDR3 length: 16 amino acids. Germline CDR1 and CDR2: SQVTM and ANQGSEA.

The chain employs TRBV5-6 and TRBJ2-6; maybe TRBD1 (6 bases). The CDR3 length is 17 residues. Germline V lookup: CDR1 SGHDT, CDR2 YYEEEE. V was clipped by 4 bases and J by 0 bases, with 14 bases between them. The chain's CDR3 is CASSIMTGFSGANVLTF. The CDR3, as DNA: TGTGCCAGCAGCATTATGACAGGCTTCTCTGGGGCCAACGTCCTGACTTTC.

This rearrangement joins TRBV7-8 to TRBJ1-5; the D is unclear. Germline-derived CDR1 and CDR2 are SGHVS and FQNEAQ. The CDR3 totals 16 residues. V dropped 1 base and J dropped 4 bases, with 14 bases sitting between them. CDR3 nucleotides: TGTGCCAGCAGCTTAGATCTCTCGGGGATAAATCAGCCCCAGCATTTT. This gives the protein CASSLDLSGINQPQHF.

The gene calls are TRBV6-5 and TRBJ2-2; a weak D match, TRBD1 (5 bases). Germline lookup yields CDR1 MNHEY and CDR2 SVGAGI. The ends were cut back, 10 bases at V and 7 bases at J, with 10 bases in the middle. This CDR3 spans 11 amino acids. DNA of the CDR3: TGTGCCACCTACAGGTTCGGGGAGCTGTTTTTT. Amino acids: CATYRFGELFF.

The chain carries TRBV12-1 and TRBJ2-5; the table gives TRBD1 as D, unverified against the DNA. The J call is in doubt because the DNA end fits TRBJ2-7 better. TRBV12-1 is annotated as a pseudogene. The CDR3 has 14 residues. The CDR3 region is CASSYRDNAYEQYF. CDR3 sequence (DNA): TGTGCCAGCAGCTACAGGGATAACGCCTACGAGCAGTACTTC.

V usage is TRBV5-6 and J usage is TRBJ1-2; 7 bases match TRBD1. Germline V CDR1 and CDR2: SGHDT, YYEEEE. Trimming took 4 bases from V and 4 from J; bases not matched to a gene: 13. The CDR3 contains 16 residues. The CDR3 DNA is TGTGCCAGCAGCAGTCAACGGGTGACAGGGACCTATGGCTACACCTTC. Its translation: CASSSQRVTGTYGYTF.